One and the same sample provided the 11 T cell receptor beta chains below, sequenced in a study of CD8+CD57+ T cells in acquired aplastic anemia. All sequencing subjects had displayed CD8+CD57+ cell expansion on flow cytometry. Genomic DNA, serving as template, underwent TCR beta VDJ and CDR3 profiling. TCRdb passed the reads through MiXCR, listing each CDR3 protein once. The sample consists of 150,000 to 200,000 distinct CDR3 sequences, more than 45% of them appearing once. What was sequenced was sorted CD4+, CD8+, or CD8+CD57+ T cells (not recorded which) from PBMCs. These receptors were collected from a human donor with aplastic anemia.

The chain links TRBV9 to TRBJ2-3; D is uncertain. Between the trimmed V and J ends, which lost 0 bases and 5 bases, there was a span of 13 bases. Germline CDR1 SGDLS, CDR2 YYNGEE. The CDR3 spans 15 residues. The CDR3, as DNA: TGTGCCAGCAGCGTAGCGGCAGCCGAACTAGATACGCAGTATTTT. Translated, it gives CASSVAAAELDTQYF.

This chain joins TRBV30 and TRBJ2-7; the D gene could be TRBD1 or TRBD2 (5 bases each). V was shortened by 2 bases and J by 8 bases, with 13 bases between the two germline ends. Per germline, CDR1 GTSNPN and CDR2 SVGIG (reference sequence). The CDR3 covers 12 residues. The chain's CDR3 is CAWSTRPGQQYF. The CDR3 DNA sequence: TGTGCCTGGAGTACCCGACCGGGACAGCAGTACTTC.

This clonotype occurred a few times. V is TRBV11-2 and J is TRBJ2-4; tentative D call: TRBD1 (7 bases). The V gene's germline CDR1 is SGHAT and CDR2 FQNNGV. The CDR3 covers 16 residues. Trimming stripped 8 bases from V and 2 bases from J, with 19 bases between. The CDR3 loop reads CASRDGGGVSKNIQYF. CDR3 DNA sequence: TGTGCCAGCCGAGACGGAGGGGGCGTATCCAAAAACATTCAGTACTTC.

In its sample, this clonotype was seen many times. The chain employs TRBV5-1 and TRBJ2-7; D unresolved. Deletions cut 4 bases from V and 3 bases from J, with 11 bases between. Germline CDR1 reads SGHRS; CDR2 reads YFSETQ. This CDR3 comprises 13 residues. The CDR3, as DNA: TGCGCCAGCAGCCCTCCCAGGAACTACGAGCAGTACTTC. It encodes CASSPPRNYEQYF.

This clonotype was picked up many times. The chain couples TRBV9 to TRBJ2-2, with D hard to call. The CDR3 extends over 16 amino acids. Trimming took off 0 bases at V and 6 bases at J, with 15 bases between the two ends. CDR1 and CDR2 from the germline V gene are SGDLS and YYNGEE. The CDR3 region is CASSVAGNPAAGELFF. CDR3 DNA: TGTGCCAGCAGCGTAGCTGGGAATCCGGCCGCCGGGGAGCTGTTTTTT. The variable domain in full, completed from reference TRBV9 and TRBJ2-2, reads DSGVTQTPKHLITATGQRVTLRCSPRSGDLSVYWYQQSLDQGLQFLIQYYNGEERAKGNILERFSAQQFPDLHSELNLSSLELGDSALYFCASSVAGNPAAGELFFGEGSRLTVL.

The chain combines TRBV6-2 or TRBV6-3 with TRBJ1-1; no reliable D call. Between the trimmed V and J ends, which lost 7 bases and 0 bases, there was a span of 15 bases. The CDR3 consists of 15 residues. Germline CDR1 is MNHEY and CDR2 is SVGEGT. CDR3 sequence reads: CASTTKRPMNTEAFF. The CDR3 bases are TGTGCCAGCACAACGAAAAGGCCAATGAACACTGAAGCTTTCTTT.

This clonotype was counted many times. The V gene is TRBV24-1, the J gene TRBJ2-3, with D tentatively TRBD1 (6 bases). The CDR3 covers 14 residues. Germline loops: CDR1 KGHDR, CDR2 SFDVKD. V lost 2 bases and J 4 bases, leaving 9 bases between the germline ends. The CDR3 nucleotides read TGTGCCACCAGTGATTCCAGGGGAGCAGATACGCAGTATTTT. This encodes CATSDSRGADTQYF.

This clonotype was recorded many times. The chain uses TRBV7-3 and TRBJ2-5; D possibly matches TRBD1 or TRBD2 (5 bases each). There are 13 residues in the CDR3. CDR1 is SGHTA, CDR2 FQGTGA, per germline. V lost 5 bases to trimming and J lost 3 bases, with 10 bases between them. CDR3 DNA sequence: TGTGCCAGCAGCACAAGGGGAGAAGAGACCCAGTACTTC. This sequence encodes CASSTRGEETQYF.

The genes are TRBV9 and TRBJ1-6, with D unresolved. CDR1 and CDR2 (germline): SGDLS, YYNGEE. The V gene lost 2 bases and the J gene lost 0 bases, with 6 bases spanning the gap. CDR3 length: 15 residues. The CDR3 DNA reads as TGTGCCAGCAGCGTTGGCGTCTCCTATAATTCACCCCTCCACTTT. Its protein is CASSVGVSYNSPLHF. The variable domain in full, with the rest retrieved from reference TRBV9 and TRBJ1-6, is DSGVTQTPKHLITATGQRVTLRCSPRSGDLSVYWYQQSLDQGLQFLIQYYNGEERAKGNILERFSAQQFPDLHSELNLSSLELGDSALYFCASSVGVSYNSPLHFGNGTRLTVT.

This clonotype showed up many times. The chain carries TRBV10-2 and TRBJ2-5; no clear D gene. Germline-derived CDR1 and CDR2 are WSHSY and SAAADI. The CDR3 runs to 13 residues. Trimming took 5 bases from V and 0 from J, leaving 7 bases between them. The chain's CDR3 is CASSRAYQETQYF. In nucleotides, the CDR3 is TGCGCCAGCAGTCGAGCCTACCAAGAGACCCAGTACTTC.

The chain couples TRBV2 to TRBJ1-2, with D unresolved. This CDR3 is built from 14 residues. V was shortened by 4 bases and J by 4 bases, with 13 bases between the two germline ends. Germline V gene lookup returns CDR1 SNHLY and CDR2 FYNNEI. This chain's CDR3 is CASSVYNRGYGYTF. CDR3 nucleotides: TGTGCCAGCAGTGTTTACAACCGGGGCTATGGCTACACCTTC. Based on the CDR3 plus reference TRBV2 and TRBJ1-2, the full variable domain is EPEVTQTPSHQVTQMGQEVILRCVPISNHLYFYWYRQILGQKVEFLVSFYNNEISEKSEIFDDQFSVERPDGSNFTLKIRSTKLEDSAMYFCASSVYNRGYGYTFGSGTRLTVV.